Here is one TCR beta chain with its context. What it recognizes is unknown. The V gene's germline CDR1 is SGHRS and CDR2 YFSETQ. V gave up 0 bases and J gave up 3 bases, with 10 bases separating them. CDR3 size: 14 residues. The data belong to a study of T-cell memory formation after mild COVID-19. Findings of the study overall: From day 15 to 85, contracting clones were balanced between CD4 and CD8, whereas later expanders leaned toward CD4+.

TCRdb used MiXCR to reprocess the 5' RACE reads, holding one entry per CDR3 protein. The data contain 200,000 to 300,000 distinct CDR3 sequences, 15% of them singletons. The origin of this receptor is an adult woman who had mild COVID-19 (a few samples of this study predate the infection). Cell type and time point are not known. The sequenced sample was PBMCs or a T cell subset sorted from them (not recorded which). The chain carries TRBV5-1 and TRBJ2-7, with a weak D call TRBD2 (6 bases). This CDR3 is CASSLVGGNYEQYF. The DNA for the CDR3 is TGCGCCAGCAGCTTGGTTGGAGGGAACTACGAGCAGTACTTC.